This T cell receptor (beta chain) appears in the sequencing data of a study of blood T cell repertoires in COVID-19. Whole-study context: PBMCs, B-cell-depleted T cells, or T cells provided the cDNA or gDNA that made up the material.

This CDR3 is 11 amino acids long. The germline CDR1 and CDR2 sequences are DFQATT and SNEGSKA (reference sequence). The V and J ends lost 3 bases and 11 bases respectively, with 13 bases between them. As handled by the study authors: It was from reference gene primer amplification that nucleated cell counts were estimated. This table comes from immunoSEQ multiplex PCR, and its TCRdb copy is limited to in-frame clones, with some not included. V and J calls and clone size are those listed in that table; D and trimming were worked out from the DNA. The table has around 170,000 clones, about 85% seen once.

The TCR comes from a woman in her twenties or thirties with active or convalescent COVID-19. The sequenced material came from peripheral blood. The chain joins TRBV20-1 to TRBJ1-1, with D perhaps matching TRBD1 (5 bases). CDR3 DNA: TGCAGTGCTAGCGCGGGGGGTCGGGCTTTCTTT. It specifies CSASAGGRAFF.